The 22 T cell receptor beta chains below all came from one sample that was sequenced in a study of blood T cell repertoires in COVID-19. This table comes from immunoSEQ multiplex PCR, and its TCRdb copy is limited to in-frame clones, with some not included. Of more than 300,000 clones in the sample, around 87% are singletons; the top ten hold 10%. The sample comprised peripheral blood. Receptors originate from a woman in her 30s with COVID-19, enrolled during active disease.

The chain employs TRBV6-2 or TRBV6-3 and TRBJ2-5; D unclear. The V and J ends lost 6 bases and 5 bases respectively, with 25 bases between them. The CDR3 runs to 17 residues. Germline CDR1 is MNHEY and CDR2 is SVGEGT. CDR3 sequence: CASSNSQSVLQSETQYF. In DNA, the CDR3 is TGTGCCAGCAGCAACAGCCAGTCGGTTCTGCAGAGTGAGACCCAGTACTTC.

The chain employs TRBV11-3 and TRBJ2-2; 8 positions match TRBD2. Germline CDR1 reads SGHNT; CDR2 reads YENEEA. V shed 5 bases, J shed 7 bases, and the junction held 12 bases outside the gene matches. The length of the CDR3 is 16 residues. The DNA for the CDR3 is TGTGCCAGCAGCCCCCGAGGAGCGGGAGCAGGCGGGGAGCTGTTTTTT. Translation gives CASSPRGAGAGGELFF. The complete variable domain, with remaining parts taken from reference TRBV11-3 and TRBJ2-2, reads EAGVVQSPRYKIIEKKQPVAFWCNPISGHNTLYWYLQNLGQGPELLIRYENEEAVDDSQLPKDRFSAERLKGVDSTLKIQPAELGDSAVYLCASSPRGAGAGGELFFGEGSRLTVL.

This clone has only a few counts. This chain links TRBV28 with TRBJ1-4; maybe TRBD1 (5 bases). The CDR3 consists of 18 residues. The germline V and J ends were trimmed by 0 bases and 1 base, with 15 bases remaining between them. Germline values: CDR1 MDHEN, CDR2 SYDVKM. CDR3 amino acids: CASSLWDIGGITNEKLFF. Written as DNA, the CDR3 is TGTGCCAGCAGTTTATGGGACATCGGGGGAATAACTAATGAAAAACTGTTTTTT.

This chain uses TRBV23-1 with TRBJ2-3; 10 bases line up with TRBD2. TRBV23-1 carries the ORF label, with uncertain function. The V segment lost 3 bases and the J segment 1 base; nucleotides outside the gene matches: 4. The CDR3 runs to 16 residues. The DNA for the CDR3 is TGCGCCAGCAGTCAGTCCGGGACTAGCGGCACAGATACGCAGTATTTT. This sequence encodes CASSQSGTSGTDTQYF.

J is TRBJ2-1 and V is TRBV11-3, with D hard to call. Looked up from germline, CDR1 is SGHNT and CDR2 is YENEEA. V shed 1 base and J shed 0 bases, with 7 bases lying between them. The length of the CDR3 is 15 residues. In DNA form, the CDR3 reads TGTGCCAGCAGCTTAGTCCCCGGCTCCTACAATGAGCAGTTCTTC. It translates to CASSLVPGSYNEQFF.

This chain uses TRBV10-3 with TRBJ2-3; 8 bases are shared with TRBD1. CDR3 length: 17 amino acids. CDR1 and CDR2 from the germline V gene are ENHRY and SYGVKD. The junction had 15 bases not matched to a gene; V was cut back by 5 bases and J by 5 bases. CDR3 protein: CAISSSPGQASGDTQYF. In nucleotides, the CDR3 is TGTGCCATCAGTTCCTCGCCGGGACAGGCAAGCGGAGATACGCAGTATTTT.

The DNA for the CDR3 is TGTGCCAGCAGTGAATGGGGGACAGGGGACACAGATACGCAGTATTTT. Amino acids: CASSEWGTGDTDTQYF. This chain uses TRBV25-1 with TRBJ2-3, with 10 nucleotides matching TRBD1. The CDR3 is 16 residues long. Germline V gives CDR1 MGHDK, CDR2 SYGVNS. J lost 2 bases, V lost 1 base, and 3 bases had no gene match.

This chain joins TRBV27 and TRBJ2-2; possible D gene TRBD2, 6 bases. In germline, CDR1 is MNHEY, CDR2 SMNVEV (reference sequence). This CDR3 spans 15 amino acids. V was cut by 3 bases and J by 6 bases, with 14 bases left in between. The CDR3 DNA reads TGTGCCAGCAGTTTGGGGGGATATATGGCCGGGGAGCTGTTTTTT. This sequence encodes CASSLGGYMAGELFF.

V gene TRBV6-2 or TRBV6-3 combines with J gene TRBJ2-7, with D perhaps TRBD1 (7 bases). The CDR3 extends over 14 amino acids. V was trimmed by 5 bases and J by 3 bases, leaving 14 bases between them. Germline V lookup: CDR1 MNHEY, CDR2 SVGEGT. The DNA for the CDR3 is TGTGCCAGCAGTCGACAGGGAGGTTTCTACGAGCAGTACTTC. It translates to CASSRQGGFYEQYF.

The chain is built from TRBV28 and TRBJ2-2; 13 bases are shared with TRBD2. The CDR3 covers 18 residues. Germline V CDR1 and CDR2: MDHEN, SYDVKM. V lost 7 bases and J lost 7; bases outside the gene matches: 15. The CDR3 DNA sequence: TGTGCCAGCACCTCTCAGAAAACTAGCGGGAGGGTTAACGGGGAGCTGTTTTTT. Translating gives CASTSQKTSGRVNGELFF.

The rearrangement joins TRBV18 to TRBJ1-6; D might be TRBD1 (5 bases). Germline values: CDR1 KGHSH, CDR2 LQKENI. This CDR3 has 12 amino acids. The V end lost 1 base, the J end lost 14 bases, and 9 bases lay between the germline ends. The CDR3 sequence: CASSPQSRALHF. The CDR3 DNA reads TGTGCCAGCTCACCACAGAGCAGGGCCCTCCACTTT.

This chain links TRBV7-2 with TRBJ1-5, with a weak D call TRBD1 (6 bases). V lost 4 bases, J lost 6 bases, and 13 bases lay in between. The CDR3 extends over 14 amino acids. CDR1 and CDR2 from the germline V gene are SGHTA and FQGNSA. The CDR3 nucleotides read TGTGCCAGCAGCTCACAGGGTTTTGGTCAGCCCCAGCATTTT. Translated, it gives CASSSQGFGQPQHF. Using reference TRBV7-2 and TRBJ1-5 for the parts outside the CDR3, the full variable domain is GAGVSQSPSNKVTEKGKDVELRCDPISGHTALYWYRQSLGQGLEFLIYFQGNSAPDKSGLPSDRFSAERTGGSVSTLTIQRTQQEDSAVYLCASSSQGFGQPQHFGDGTRLSIL.

This chain joins TRBV24-1 and TRBJ2-1, with TRBD2 matching over 7 bases. This CDR3 spans 12 amino acids. V was pared by 9 bases and J by 5 bases, with 3 bases of the junction left unmatched. CDR1 and CDR2 (germline): KGHDR, SFDVKD. CDR3 nucleotide sequence: TGTGCCACCCGGGACTACAACAATGAGCAGTTCTTC. It codes for CATRDYNNEQFF.

The chain is built from TRBV19 and TRBJ2-7; 7 nucleotides align to TRBD2. V shed 5 bases, J shed 0 bases, and the junction held 10 bases outside the gene matches. The CDR3 covers 16 residues. Germline CDR1 LNHDA, CDR2 SQIVND (reference sequence). The CDR3 nucleotides read TGTGCCAGTAGTTTCACGACTAGCCGCCTCTCCTACGAGCAGTACTTC. This sequence encodes CASSFTTSRLSYEQYF.

The DNA of the CDR3 is TGTGCCAGCAGCGGGACTAGGAATGAGCAGTTCTTC. This gives the protein CASSGTRNEQFF. The chain has TRBV12-3 or TRBV12-4 and TRBJ2-1, with 8 bases lining up with TRBD2. This CDR3 has 12 amino acids. The ends lost 6 bases at V and 7 bases at J; junction bases unmatched: 2.

The V call is TRBV7-9, the J call TRBJ2-7; D is perhaps TRBD2 (5 bases). The CDR3 has 15 amino acids. The ends were cut back, 5 bases at V and 9 bases at J, with 23 bases in the middle. In germline, CDR1 is SEHNR, CDR2 FQNEAQ (reference sequence). The CDR3 sequence is CASSPWTDRETVQYF. The CDR3 DNA sequence: TGTGCCAGCAGCCCGTGGACGGATCGGGAAACGGTGCAGTACTTC.

The table lists this clone with a count of one. This chain joins TRBV4-1 and TRBJ2-7, with 11 positions matching TRBD2. After removal of 1 base from V and 0 bases from J, the junction contained 2 bases not matched to a gene. The CDR3 consists of 16 residues. Germline V gives CDR1 MGHRA, CDR2 YSYEKL. CDR3 coding DNA: TGCGCCAGCAGCCAAGTACTAGCGGGAGTCTCCTACGAGCAGTACTTC. It yields the protein CASSQVLAGVSYEQYF.

J is TRBJ2-1 and V is TRBV27; weak D call: TRBD2 (5 bases). Looked up from germline, CDR1 is MNHEY and CDR2 is SMNVEV (reference sequence). The V gene lost 2 bases and the J gene lost 1 base, with 12 bases spanning the gap. The CDR3 totals 16 residues. The CDR3 sequence: CASSLTPGKSYNEQFF. CDR3 in DNA: TGTGCCAGCAGTTTAACCCCCGGGAAATCCTACAATGAGCAGTTCTTC.

This clone has only a few counts. V gene TRBV7-3 combines with J gene TRBJ2-3; 7 positions agree with TRBD2. This CDR3 has 15 residues. Trimming at V came to 2 bases and at J to 2 bases, leaving 4 bases not matched to a gene. Germline CDR1 reads SGHTA; CDR2 reads FQGTGA. The CDR3 DNA reads as TGTGCCAGCAGCTTAGTCAGCGGGAACACAGATACGCAGTATTTT. Residues: CASSLVSGNTDTQYF.

The rearrangement uses TRBV5-5 and TRBJ2-7; possibly TRBD1 for D (6 bases). This CDR3 is 14 amino acids long. Trimming took 4 bases from V and 4 from J, leaving 15 bases between them. Germline assignment: CDR1 SGHKS and CDR2 YYEKEE (reference sequence). The CDR3 region is CASSRHLGGYEQYF. The CDR3 DNA reads as TGTGCCAGCAGCCGACACCTAGGGGGATACGAGCAGTACTTC.

This chain joins TRBV23-1 and TRBJ2-7, with TRBD1 matching over 8 bases. TRBV23-1 has ORF status, its function being uncertain. Trimming removed 7 bases from V and 6 bases from J; junction bases left unmatched: 11. The CDR3 has 14 amino acids. CDR3 amino acids: CASIPHRGVGEQYF. DNA for the CDR3: TGCGCCAGCATTCCGCACAGGGGGGTCGGCGAGCAGTACTTC.

The chain employs TRBV28 and TRBJ2-7; a possible D gene is TRBD2 (6 bases). Germline lookup yields CDR1 MDHEN and CDR2 SYDVKM. V gave up 5 bases and J gave up 3 bases, with 11 bases separating them. The CDR3 spans 13 residues. Written as DNA, the CDR3 is TGTGCCAGCAGTATTGGGACTGACTACGAGCAGTACTTC. Translating it yields CASSIGTDYEQYF. Together with reference TRBV28 and TRBJ2-7, the CDR3 gives the full variable domain: DVKVTQSSRYLVKRTGEKVFLECVQDMDHENMFWYRQDPGLGLRLIYFSYDVKMKEKGDIPEGYSVSREKKERFSLILESASTNQTSMYLCASSIGTDYEQYFGPGTRLTVT.